This T cell receptor (beta chain) was recorded in a study of technical replicates of blood from a few donors. Assay: immunoSEQ multiplex PCR; the TCRdb copy retains only in-frame clones and omits some. The data show 60,000 to 90,000 clones, roughly 94% seen once. CDR1 is MNHEY and CDR2 is SVGAGI in the germline V gene. This CDR3 spans 14 amino acids. Losses at the gene ends were 6 bases for V and 2 bases for J; bases not matched to a gene: 7. Sequencing used T cells isolated from PBMCs. The clonotype comes from a human donor in good health. The chain carries TRBV6-5 and TRBJ2-7, with 7 positions matching TRBD1. The chain's CDR3 is CASRLQGPPYEQYF. The CDR3 DNA sequence: TGTGCCAGCAGATTACAGGGGCCCCCCTACGAGCAGTACTTC.